The sequence of this T cell receptor beta chain was determined in a study of CXCR3-negative and CXCR3-positive naive CD8 T cells. The CDR3 runs 15 residues. Germline CDR1 ENHRY, CDR2 SYGVKD. The authors made the TRB cDNA libraries by 5' RACE using UMI labels. Each CDR3 protein gets one entry in TCRdb, which reprocessed the 5' RACE reads and gives no DNA. The sample's table shows 35,000 to 55,000 distinct CDR3 sequences. Specimen: naive CXCR3- CD8+ T cells from blood. This sample's subset: CD45RO-CCR7+CD27+CD95- naive CD8+ T cells lacking CXCR3 (TNR3-). This sequence joins TRBV10-3 and TRBJ1-5. This clonotype originated in a human donor in good health. Some clones in this sample may be carry-over from other donors' samples. This chain's CDR3 is CAISEGVHSNQPQHF.